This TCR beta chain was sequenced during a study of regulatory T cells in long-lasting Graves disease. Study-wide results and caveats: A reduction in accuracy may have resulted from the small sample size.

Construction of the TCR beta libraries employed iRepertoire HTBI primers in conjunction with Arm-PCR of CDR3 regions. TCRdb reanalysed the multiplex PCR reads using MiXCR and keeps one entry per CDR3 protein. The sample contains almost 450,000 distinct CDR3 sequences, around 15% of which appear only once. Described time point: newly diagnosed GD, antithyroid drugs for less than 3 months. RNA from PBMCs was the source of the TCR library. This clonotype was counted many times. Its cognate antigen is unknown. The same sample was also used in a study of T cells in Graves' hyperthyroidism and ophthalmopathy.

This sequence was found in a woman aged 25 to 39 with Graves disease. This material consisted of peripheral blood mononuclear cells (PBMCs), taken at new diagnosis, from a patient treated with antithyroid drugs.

The CDR3 region has the DNA TGTGCCAGCTCACTAGCGACCGTGAACACCGGGGAGCTGTTTTTT. Amino acid sequence: CASSLATVNTGELFF. This chain uses TRBV18 with TRBJ2-2; TRBD2 might be the D (5 bases). V dropped 4 bases and J dropped 1 base, with 10 bases sitting between them. The CDR3 consists of 15 residues. Germline V gene lookup returns CDR1 KGHSH and CDR2 LQKENI.